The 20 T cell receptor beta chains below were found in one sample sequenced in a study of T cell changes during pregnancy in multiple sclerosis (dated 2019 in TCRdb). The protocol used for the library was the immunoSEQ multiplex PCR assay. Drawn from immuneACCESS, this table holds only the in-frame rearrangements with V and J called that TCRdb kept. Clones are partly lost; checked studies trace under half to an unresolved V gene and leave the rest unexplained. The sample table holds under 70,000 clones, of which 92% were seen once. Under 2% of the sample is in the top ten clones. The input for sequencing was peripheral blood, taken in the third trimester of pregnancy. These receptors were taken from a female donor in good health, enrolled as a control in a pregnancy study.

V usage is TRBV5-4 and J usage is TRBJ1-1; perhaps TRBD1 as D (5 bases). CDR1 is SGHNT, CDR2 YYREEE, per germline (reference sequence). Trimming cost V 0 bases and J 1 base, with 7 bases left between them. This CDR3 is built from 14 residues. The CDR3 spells CASSLGRANTEAFF. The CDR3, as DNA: TGTGCCAGCAGCTTGGGCAGGGCGAACACTGAAGCTTTCTTT.

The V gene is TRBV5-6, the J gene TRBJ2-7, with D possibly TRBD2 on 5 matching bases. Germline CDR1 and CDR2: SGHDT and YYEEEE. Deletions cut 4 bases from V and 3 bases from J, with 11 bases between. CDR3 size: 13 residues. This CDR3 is CASSIGKLYEQYF. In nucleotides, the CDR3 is TGTGCCAGCAGCATCGGGAAACTCTACGAGCAGTACTTC.

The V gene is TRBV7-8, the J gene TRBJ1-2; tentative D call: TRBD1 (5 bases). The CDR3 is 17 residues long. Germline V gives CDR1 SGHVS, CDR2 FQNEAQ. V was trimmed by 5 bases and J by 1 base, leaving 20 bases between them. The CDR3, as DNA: TGTGCCAGCAGCCGACTTCGACAGCCGCAAATTAACTATGGCTACACCTTC. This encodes CASSRLRQPQINYGYTF.

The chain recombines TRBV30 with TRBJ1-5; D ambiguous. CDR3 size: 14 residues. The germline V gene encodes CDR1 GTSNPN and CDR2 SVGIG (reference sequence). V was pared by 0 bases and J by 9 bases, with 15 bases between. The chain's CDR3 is CAWSVAAIMGPQHF. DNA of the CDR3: TGTGCCTGGAGTGTCGCGGCCATCATGGGGCCCCAGCATTTT.

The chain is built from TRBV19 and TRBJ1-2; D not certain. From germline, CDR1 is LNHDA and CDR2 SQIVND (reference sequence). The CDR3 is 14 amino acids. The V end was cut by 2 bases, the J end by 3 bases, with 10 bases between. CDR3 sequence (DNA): TGTGCCAGTAGTATATCCTCCTCAGACTATGGCTACACCTTC. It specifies CASSISSSDYGYTF.

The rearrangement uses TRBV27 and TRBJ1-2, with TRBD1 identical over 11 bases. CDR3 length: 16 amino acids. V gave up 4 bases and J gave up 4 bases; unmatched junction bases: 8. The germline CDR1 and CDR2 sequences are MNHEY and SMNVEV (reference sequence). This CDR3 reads CASSSNSGQGVYGYTF. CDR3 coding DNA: TGTGCCAGCAGTTCCAATTCGGGACAGGGGGTCTATGGCTACACCTTC.

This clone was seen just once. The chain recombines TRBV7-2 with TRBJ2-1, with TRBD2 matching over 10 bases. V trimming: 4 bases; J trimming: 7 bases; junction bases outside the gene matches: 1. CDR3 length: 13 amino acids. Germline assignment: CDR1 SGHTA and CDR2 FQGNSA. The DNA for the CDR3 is TGTGCCAGCAGCTGGACTAGCGGTAATGAGCAGTTCTTC. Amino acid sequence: CASSWTSGNEQFF.

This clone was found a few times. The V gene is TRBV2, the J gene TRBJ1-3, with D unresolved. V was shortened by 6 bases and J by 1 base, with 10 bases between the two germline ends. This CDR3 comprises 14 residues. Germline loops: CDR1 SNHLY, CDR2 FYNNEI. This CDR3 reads CASSVDYSGNTIYF. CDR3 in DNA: TGTGCCAGCAGCGTCGACTATTCTGGAAACACCATATATTTT. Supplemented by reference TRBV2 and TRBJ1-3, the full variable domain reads EPEVTQTPSHQVTQMGQEVILRCVPISNHLYFYWYRQILGQKVEFLVSFYNNEISEKSEIFDDQFSVERPDGSNFTLKIRSTKLEDSAMYFCASSVDYSGNTIYFGEGSWLTVV.

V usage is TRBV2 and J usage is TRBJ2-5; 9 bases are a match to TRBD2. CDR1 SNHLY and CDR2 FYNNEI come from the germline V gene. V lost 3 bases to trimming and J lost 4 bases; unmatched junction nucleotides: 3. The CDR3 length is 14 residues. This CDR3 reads CASSDSGGGETQYF. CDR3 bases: TGTGCCAGCAGTGATAGCGGGGGAGGAGAGACCCAGTACTTC.

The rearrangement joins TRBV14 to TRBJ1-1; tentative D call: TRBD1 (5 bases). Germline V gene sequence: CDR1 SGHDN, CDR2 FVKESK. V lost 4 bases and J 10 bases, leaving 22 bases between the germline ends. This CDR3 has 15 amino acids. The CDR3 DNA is TGTGCCAGCAGCCCCCTCGGTGGGGGGACGGGAGCAGCTTTCTTT. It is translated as CASSPLGGGTGAAFF.

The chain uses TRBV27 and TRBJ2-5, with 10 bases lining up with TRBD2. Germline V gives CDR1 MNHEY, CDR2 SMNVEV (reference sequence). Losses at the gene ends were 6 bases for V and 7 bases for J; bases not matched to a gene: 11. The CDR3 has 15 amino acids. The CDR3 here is CASRKLAGALGTQYF. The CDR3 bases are TGTGCCAGCAGGAAGCTAGCGGGGGCGTTAGGGACCCAGTACTTC.

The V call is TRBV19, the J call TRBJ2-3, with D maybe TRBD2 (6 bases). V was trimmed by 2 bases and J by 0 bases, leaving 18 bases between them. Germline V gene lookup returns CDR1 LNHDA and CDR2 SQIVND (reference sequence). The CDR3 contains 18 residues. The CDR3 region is CASSIRPPSGVSTDTQYF. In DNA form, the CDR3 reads TGTGCCAGTAGTATAAGGCCCCCATCGGGGGTAAGCACAGATACGCAGTATTTT.

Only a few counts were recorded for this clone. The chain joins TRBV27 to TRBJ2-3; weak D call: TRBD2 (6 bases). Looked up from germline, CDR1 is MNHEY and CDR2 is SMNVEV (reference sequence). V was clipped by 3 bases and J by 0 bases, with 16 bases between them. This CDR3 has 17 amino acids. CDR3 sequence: CASSLVGRLHSTDTQYF. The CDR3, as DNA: TGTGCCAGCAGTTTGGTCGGGAGACTACATAGCACAGATACGCAGTATTTT.

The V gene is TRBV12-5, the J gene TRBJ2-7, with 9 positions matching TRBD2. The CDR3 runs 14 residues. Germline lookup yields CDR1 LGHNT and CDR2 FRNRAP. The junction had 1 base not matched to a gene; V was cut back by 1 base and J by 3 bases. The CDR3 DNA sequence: TGTGCTAGTGGTTTGGAAGCGGGAGGCTACGAGCAGTACTTC. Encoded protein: CASGLEAGGYEQYF. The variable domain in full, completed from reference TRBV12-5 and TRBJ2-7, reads DARVTQTPRHKVTEMGQEVTMRCQPILGHNTVFWYRQTMMQGLELLAYFRNRAPLDDSGMPKDRFSAEMPDATLATLKIQPSEPRDSAVYFCASGLEAGGYEQYFGPGTRLTVT.

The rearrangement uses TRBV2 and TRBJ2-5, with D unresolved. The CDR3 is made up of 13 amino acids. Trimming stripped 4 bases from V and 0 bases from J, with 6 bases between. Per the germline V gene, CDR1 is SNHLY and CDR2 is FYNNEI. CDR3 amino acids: CASSVQNQETQYF. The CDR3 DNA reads TGTGCCAGCAGTGTACAAAACCAAGAGACCCAGTACTTC. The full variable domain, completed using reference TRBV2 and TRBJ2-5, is EPEVTQTPSHQVTQMGQEVILRCVPISNHLYFYWYRQILGQKVEFLVSFYNNEISEKSEIFDDQFSVERPDGSNFTLKIRSTKLEDSAMYFCASSVQNQETQYFGPGTRLLVL.

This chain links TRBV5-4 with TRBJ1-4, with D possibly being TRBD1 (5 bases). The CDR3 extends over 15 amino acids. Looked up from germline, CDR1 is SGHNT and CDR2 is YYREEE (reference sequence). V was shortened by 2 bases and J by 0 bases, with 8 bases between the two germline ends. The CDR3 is CASSLIGATNEKLFF. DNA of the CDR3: TGTGCCAGCAGCTTAATAGGGGCAACTAATGAAAAACTGTTTTTT.

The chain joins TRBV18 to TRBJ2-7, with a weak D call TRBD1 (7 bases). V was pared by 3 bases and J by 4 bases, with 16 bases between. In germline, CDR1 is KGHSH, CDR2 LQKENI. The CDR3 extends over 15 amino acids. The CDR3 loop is CASSPRRDSIYEQYF. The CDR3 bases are TGTGCCAGCTCACCTAGGCGGGACAGCATTTACGAGCAGTACTTC.

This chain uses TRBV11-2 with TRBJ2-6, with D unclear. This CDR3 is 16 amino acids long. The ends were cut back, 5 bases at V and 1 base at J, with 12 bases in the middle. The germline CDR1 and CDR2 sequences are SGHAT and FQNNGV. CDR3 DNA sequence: TGTGCCAGCAGCCCGCAGTTGAAGTCTGGGGCCAACGTCCTGACTTTC. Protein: CASSPQLKSGANVLTF. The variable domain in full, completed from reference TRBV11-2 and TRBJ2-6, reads EAGVAQSPRYKIIEKRQSVAFWCNPISGHATLYWYQQILGQGPKLLIQFQNNGVVDDSQLPKDRFSAERLKGVDSTLKIQPAKLEDSAVYLCASSPQLKSGANVLTFGAGSRLTVL.

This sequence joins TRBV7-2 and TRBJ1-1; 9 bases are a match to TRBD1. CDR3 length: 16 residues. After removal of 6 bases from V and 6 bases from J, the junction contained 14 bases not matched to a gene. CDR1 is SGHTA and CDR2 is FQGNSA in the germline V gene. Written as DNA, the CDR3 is TGTGCCAGCAGGAGTGGTCCGGGACAGGGTCGGCCTGAAGCTTTCTTT. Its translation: CASRSGPGQGRPEAFF.

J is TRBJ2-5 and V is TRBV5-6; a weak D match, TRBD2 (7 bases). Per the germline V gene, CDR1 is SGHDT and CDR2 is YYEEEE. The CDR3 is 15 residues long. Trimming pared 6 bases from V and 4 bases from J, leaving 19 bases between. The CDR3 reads CASNRAGGGGETQYF. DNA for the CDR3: TGTGCCAGCAACAGGGCTGGCGGGGGCGGAGAGACCCAGTACTTC.